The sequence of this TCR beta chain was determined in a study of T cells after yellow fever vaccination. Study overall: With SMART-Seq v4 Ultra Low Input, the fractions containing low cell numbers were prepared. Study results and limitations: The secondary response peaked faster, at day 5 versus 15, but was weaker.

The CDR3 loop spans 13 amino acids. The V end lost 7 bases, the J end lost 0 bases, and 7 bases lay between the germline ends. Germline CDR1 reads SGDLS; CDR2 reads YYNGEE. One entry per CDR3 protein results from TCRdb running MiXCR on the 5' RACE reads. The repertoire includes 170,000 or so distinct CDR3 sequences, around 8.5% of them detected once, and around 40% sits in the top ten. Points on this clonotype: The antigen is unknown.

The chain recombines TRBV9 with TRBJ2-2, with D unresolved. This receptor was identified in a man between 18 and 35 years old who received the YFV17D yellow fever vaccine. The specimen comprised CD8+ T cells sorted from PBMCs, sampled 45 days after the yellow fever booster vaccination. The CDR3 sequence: CASGPTNTGELFF. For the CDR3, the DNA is TGTGCCAGCGGACCGACGAACACCGGGGAGCTGTTTTTT.